What follows are 9 T cell receptor beta chains derived from one specimen sequenced in a study of PD-L1 blockade in urothelial cancer. Time point reported: pretreatment peripheral blood. Assay: immunoSEQ multiplex PCR; the TCRdb copy retains only in-frame clones and omits some. The data show about 50,000 clones, around nine tenths seen once. The starting material was PBMCs, obtained around atezolizumab (anti-PD-L1) treatment. The receptor set was obtained from a woman aged 55-70 years with urothelial cancer.

This clone was counted between two and nine times. V is TRBV7-6 and J is TRBJ2-7; weak D call: TRBD1 (6 bases). Trimming stripped 1 base from V and 3 bases from J, with 13 bases between. CDR3 length equals 15 residues. The germline V gene encodes CDR1 SGHVS and CDR2 FNYEAQ. The CDR3 DNA follows: TGTGCCAGCAGCTTAGGGGCAGGGGCGAACTACGAGCAGTACTTC. Amino acid sequence: CASSLGAGANYEQYF.

CDR3 nucleotide sequence: TGTGCCAGCAGTCTACCGGGACAGGGAAGAGATATATACTTC. This encodes CASSLPGQGRDIYF. The chain recombines TRBV28 with TRBJ2-7; 9 bases fit TRBD1. The CDR3 sequence is 14 residues long. V was pared by 5 bases and J by 13 bases, with 15 bases of the junction left unmatched. Germline loops: CDR1 MDHEN, CDR2 SYDVKM.

V is TRBV4-1 and J is TRBJ2-7; TRBD2 agrees at 8 bases. Unmatched junction bases numbered 8, after V lost 4 bases and J lost 0 bases. Germline loops: CDR1 MGHRA, CDR2 YSYEKL. The CDR3 spans 16 residues. The CDR3 DNA reads as TGCGCCAGCAGCCCACTAGCGGAGGGAACCTCCTACGAGCAGTACTTC. The encoded protein is CASSPLAEGTSYEQYF.

The chain has TRBV5-6 and TRBJ2-1; 9 bases match TRBD2. CDR3 length: 16 amino acids. Germline values: CDR1 SGHDT, CDR2 YYEEEE. V shed 1 base and J 4 bases; nucleotides not matched to a gene: 6. The CDR3 DNA reads TGTGCCAGCAGCTTGTGGTCTAGCGGGGAATACAATGAGCAGTTCTTC. As protein: CASSLWSSGEYNEQFF.

The chain uses TRBV6-6 and TRBJ1-5, with a tentative D call TRBD1 (5 bases). V was shortened by 6 bases and J by 3 bases, with 18 bases between the two germline ends. CDR3 length equals 16 residues. Germline loops: CDR1 MNHNY, CDR2 SVGAGI (reference sequence). The CDR3 reads CASRRAAGRSNQPQHF. CDR3 nucleotides: TGTGCCAGCAGAAGGGCGGCGGGGCGGTCCAATCAGCCCCAGCATTTT.

The chain carries TRBV21-1 and TRBJ2-7; no DNA check was done on the table's D call, TRBD2. TRBV21-1 is assigned pseudogene status. The length of the CDR3 is 16 residues. The CDR3 sequence: CASSPKTSGKSYEQYF. The CDR3 region has the DNA TGTGCCAGCAGCCCAAAGACTAGCGGCAAATCCTACGAGCAGTACTTC.

The V and J genes are TRBV5-1 and TRBJ2-1; D is perhaps TRBD2 (5 bases). V lost 0 bases, J lost 3 bases, and 13 bases lay in between. This CDR3 is 16 amino acids long. Germline V gives CDR1 SGHRS, CDR2 YFSETQ. DNA for the CDR3: TGCGCCAGCAGCTTGGTTAAGGCGGGCCGCTACAATGAGCAGTTCTTC. It encodes CASSLVKAGRYNEQFF.

The CDR3 coding sequence is TGTGCCAGTAGTATTTCGCCTGACAACAATGAGCAGTTCTTC. The encoded protein is CASSISPDNNEQFF. The J gene is TRBJ2-1, the V gene TRBV19; D is unclear. CDR1 LNHDA and CDR2 SQIVND come from the germline V gene (reference sequence). The CDR3 runs to 14 residues. V was cut by 3 bases and J by 5 bases, with 11 bases left in between.

This CDR3 reads CASSLGQGFGHYNEQFF. The CDR3 DNA reads TGTGCCAGCAGCTTGGGGCAGGGGTTTGGACACTACAATGAGCAGTTCTTC. This chain connects TRBV5-6 to TRBJ2-1; D is perhaps TRBD1 (6 bases). Trimming shortened V by 0 bases and J by 3 bases, and 16 bases separated the two germline ends. Germline CDR1 and CDR2: SGHDT and YYEEEE. The CDR3 has 17 amino acids.